This TCR beta chain was sequenced for a study of blood T cell repertoires in COVID-19. Overall study: The United States, Italy and Spain supplied acute and convalescent COVID-19 samples.

This CDR3 region has 13 residues. V lost 2 bases and J 2 bases, leaving 7 bases between the germline ends. Per germline, CDR1 SGHDT and CDR2 YYEEEE. TCRdb keeps only in-frame clones here, not all; method: immunoSEQ multiplex PCR. In the table there are about 100,000 clones, 88% of which are singletons. Sample: peripheral blood. The source of this sequence is a human donor in a cohort sampled during active COVID-19. This chain uses TRBV5-6 with TRBJ1-2, with D unclear. CDR3 bases: TGTGCCAGCAGCTTTCCAGGAAACTATGGCTACACCTTC. Protein product: CASSFPGNYGYTF. Looking up the rest from reference TRBV5-6 and TRBJ1-2 gives the full variable domain: DAGVTQSPTHLIKTRGQQVTLRCSPKSGHDTVSWYQQALGQGPQFIFQYYEEEERQRGNFPDRFSGHQFPNYSSELNVNALLLGDSALYLCASSFPGNYGYTFGSGTRLTVV.